Listed here are 9 T cell receptor beta chains from one sample, sequenced in a study of regulatory T cells in long-lasting Graves disease listed by TCRdb under 2021. The meaning of the sample's time point label: persistent/refractory GD, antithyroid drugs over 5 years with positive TRAb. For both TCR sequencing and RNA sequencing, RNA was extracted from PBMCs using TRIzol. Receptors were amplified or captured by multiplex PCR. Sequencing relied on an Illumina HiSeq 4000. To build TCR beta libraries, CDR3 regions were amplified by Arm-PCR using iRepertoire HTBI primers. The raw public data were reprocessed by TCRdb itself: fastp quality trimming at Q25, MiXCR clonotype calling, in-frame beta chains only. Each entry is one CDR3 protein sequence, shown with its most common DNA and genes. The sample table records 420,000 or so distinct CDR3 sequences; 20% to 25% of these occur just once. Of the sample, 26% falls within the top ten clones.

The material sequenced was peripheral blood mononuclear cells (PBMCs), taken when the disease was refractory, from a patient treated with antithyroid drugs. Every receptor here comes from a female donor with Graves disease.

This clonotype has a handful of counts. This chain connects TRBV20-1 to TRBJ2-2, with TRBD1 matching over 7 bases. Germline assignment: CDR1 DFQATT and CDR2 SNEGSKA (reference sequence). CDR3 length equals 15 residues. V lost 4 bases and J lost 5; bases outside the gene matches: 10. CDR3 DNA sequence: TGCAGTGCTACGATGATCACGACAGGGACCGGGGAGCTGTTTTTT. Translating it yields CSATMITTGTGELFF.

There are many counts of this clonotype. CDR3 residues: CASSRESNQPQHF. As DNA, the CDR3 is TGTGCCTCCTCAAGGGAGAGCAATCAGCCCCAGCATTTT. The chain combines TRBV30 with TRBJ1-5; D unclear. The CDR3 runs 13 residues. Germline V gives CDR1 GTSNPN, CDR2 SVGIG (reference sequence). Deletions cut 7 bases from V and 1 base from J, with 11 bases between.

This clonotype was seen more than once but under ten times. The chain employs TRBV6-1 and TRBJ2-7; TRBD1 matches 12 bases. V shed 3 bases and J 6 bases; nucleotides not matched to a gene: 3. CDR1 and CDR2 (germline): MNHNS, SASEGT. CDR3 length: 14 amino acids. CDR3 sequence reads: CASSDGTGGFEQYF. The CDR3 nucleotides are TGTGCCAGCAGTGACGGGACAGGGGGCTTCGAGCAGTACTTC.

V is TRBV30 and J is TRBJ1-1, with D perhaps matching TRBD1 (5 bases). This CDR3 spans 16 amino acids. Trimming shortened V by 6 bases and J by 0 bases, and 20 bases separated the two germline ends. The germline V gene has CDR1 GTSNPN and CDR2 SVGIG (reference sequence). The CDR3 region has the DNA TGTGCCTGCGGCGATGACCCAGGGCCGGTGAACACTGAAGCTTTCTTT. Residues: CACGDDPGPVNTEAFF.

The J gene is TRBJ1-1, the V gene TRBV19, with D hard to call. Germline V gene sequence: CDR1 LNHDA, CDR2 SQIVND (reference sequence). V dropped 3 bases and J dropped 4 bases, with 15 bases sitting between them. The CDR3 is 15 amino acids. CDR3 region: CASSIQDYYGTEAFF. CDR3 DNA: TGTGCCAGTAGTATCCAGGATTATTACGGCACTGAAGCTTTCTTT.

V gene TRBV19 combines with J gene TRBJ1-2, with D perhaps TRBD1 (5 bases). The ends were cut back, 7 bases at V and 3 bases at J, with 12 bases in the middle. This CDR3 comprises 13 residues. Germline loops: CDR1 LNHDA, CDR2 SQIVND (reference sequence). The CDR3 spells CASTYLGDYGYTF. The CDR3 DNA reads as TGTGCCAGTACCTACTTAGGGGACTATGGCTACACCTTC. The full variable domain, rest sourced from reference TRBV19 and TRBJ1-2, is DGGITQSPKYLFRKEGQNVTLSCEQNLNHDAMYWYRQDPGQGLRLIYYSQIVNDFQKGDIAEGYSVSREKKESFPLTVTSAQKNPTAFYLCASTYLGDYGYTFGSGTRLTVV.

The V gene is TRBV2, the J gene TRBJ2-1; the D gene could be TRBD1 or TRBD2 (6 bases each). Germline CDR1 reads SNHLY; CDR2 reads FYNNEI. The CDR3 runs to 13 residues. Trimming took off 6 bases at V and 8 bases at J, with 14 bases between the two ends. The CDR3 sequence: CASRQDGGYEQFF. CDR3 sequence (DNA): TGTGCCAGCAGGCAGGACGGGGGCTATGAGCAGTTCTTC. Full variable domain (remainder filled in from reference TRBV2 and TRBJ2-1): EPEVTQTPSHQVTQMGQEVILRCVPISNHLYFYWYRQILGQKVEFLVSFYNNEISEKSEIFDDQFSVERPDGSNFTLKIRSTKLEDSAMYFCASRQDGGYEQFFGPGTRLTVL.

The chain joins TRBV7-2 to TRBJ1-1; D gene ambiguous. Trimming cost V 2 bases and J 6 bases, with 7 bases left between them. The CDR3 contains 12 residues. The germline gives CDR1 SGHTA, CDR2 FQGNSA. The CDR3 nucleotides read TGTGCCAGCAGCTTAAAGCCGGCTGAAGCTTTCTTT. As protein: CASSLKPAEAFF.

The chain couples TRBV10-3 to TRBJ1-1, with unresolved D. From germline, CDR1 is ENHRY and CDR2 SYGVKD. The CDR3 totals 15 residues. Trimming took 4 bases from V and 1 from J, leaving 13 bases between them. This CDR3 reads CAISVYRGRNTEAFF. In DNA, the CDR3 is TGTGCCATCAGTGTCTACCGGGGTCGGAACACTGAAGCTTTCTTT.